Reported below is one T cell receptor beta chain. CDR3 length: 14 residues. Looked up from germline, CDR1 is SGHRS and CDR2 is YFSETQ. Trimming took off 1 base at V and 5 bases at J, with 9 bases between the two ends. This specimen belongs to a study of cytomegalovirus exposure and HLA in healthy donors. The PCR contained 60 Vbeta and 13 Jbeta primers. TCRdb's table, derived via immunoSEQ multiplex PCR, lists solely in-frame clones and lacks some. The sample holds around 130,000 clones, around 77% seen once. This TCR was recovered from a woman aged 55 to 70 in good health and CMV-seronegative. Sample: PBMCs. The rearrangement uses TRBV5-1 and TRBJ1-4, with TRBD1 as a possible D gene (6 bases). CDR3 amino acids: CASSLTTGNEKLFF. CDR3 in DNA: TGCGCCAGCAGCTTGACTACAGGGAATGAAAAACTGTTTTTT.